The 13 T cell receptor beta chains below all came from one sample that was sequenced in a study of shared clonotypes between healthy human individuals. Assay: immunoSEQ multiplex PCR; the TCRdb copy retains only in-frame clones and omits some. The sample lists fewer than 500,000 clones, around 79% occurring once. Sequenced sample: PBMCs. All receptors come from a woman between 35 and 50 years old in good health. Some clones in this sample may be carry-over from other donors' samples.

The chain links TRBV29-1 to TRBJ1-4, with D hard to call. The V end was cut by 6 bases, the J end by 2 bases, with 10 bases between. CDR3 length equals 13 residues. Germline CDR1 and CDR2: SQVTM and ANQGSEA. For the CDR3, the DNA is TGCAGCGTCCTAATAGAGACTAATGAAAAACTGTTTTTT. Translating gives CSVLIETNEKLFF.

A remark on this clone: One junction end disagrees with the germline gene, perhaps due to a read error. CDR3 protein: CASSTLDGAQTYEQYF. DNA for the CDR3: TGTGCCAGCAGTACCCTAGACGGGGCACAGACCTACGAGCAGTACTTC. This chain joins TRBV19 and TRBJ2-5; D might be TRBD1 or TRBD2, each matching 5 bases. The J call may be wrong; the DNA end is better matched by TRBJ2-7. CDR3 length equals 16 residues. Germline CDR1 and CDR2: LNHDA and SQIVND (reference sequence).

The chain joins TRBV19 to TRBJ2-1, with a weak D call TRBD2 (6 bases). The V end lost 10 bases, the J end lost 9 bases, and 22 bases lay between the germline ends. Looked up from germline, CDR1 is LNHDA and CDR2 is SQIVND (reference sequence). The CDR3 contains 14 residues. CDR3 region: CATWRRDSKSEQFF. CDR3 DNA: TGTGCCACCTGGCGTCGGGACTCCAAGAGTGAGCAGTTCTTC.

This chain connects TRBV7-9 to TRBJ1-1; 9 bases align to TRBD1. Germline CDR1 and CDR2: SEHNR and FQNEAQ (reference sequence). V shed 6 bases, J shed 5 bases, and the junction held 7 bases outside the gene matches. CDR3 size: 14 residues. The CDR3 DNA reads as TGTGCCAGCAGGCGACAGGGGGGGAGAACTGAAGCTTTCTTT. Amino acids: CASRRQGGRTEAFF.

This rearrangement joins TRBV6-1 to TRBJ1-4, with D possibly matching TRBD1 (5 bases). Germline V gene data show CDR1 as MNHNS and CDR2 as SASEGT. Trimming cost V 6 bases and J 8 bases, with 19 bases left between them. This CDR3 has 15 amino acids. In nucleotides, the CDR3 is TGTGCCAGCAGCCCCGGGGCAGGGTTACAGGAAAAACTGTTTTTT. Its protein product is CASSPGAGLQEKLFF.

The chain joins TRBV15 to TRBJ2-7, with 7 bases lining up with TRBD1. The CDR3 has 14 amino acids. With 4 bases clipped from V and 0 bases from J, the junction kept 3 bases outside the gene matches. The germline gives CDR1 LNHNV, CDR2 YYDKDF (reference sequence). CDR3 region: CATSNDRVSYEQYF. The CDR3 region has the DNA TGTGCCACCAGCAATGACAGGGTCTCCTACGAGCAGTACTTC.

V and J are TRBV18 and TRBJ1-1; D gene unclear. The V and J ends lost 1 base and 2 bases respectively, with 8 bases between them. Per the germline V gene, CDR1 is KGHSH and CDR2 is LQKENI. This CDR3 has 14 amino acids. CDR3 amino acids: CASSPQVGNTEAFF. The CDR3 bases are TGTGCCAGCTCACCACAAGTAGGTAACACTGAAGCTTTCTTT.

The CDR3: CAWKEGLAGGPGETQYF. The CDR3 DNA follows: TGTGCCTGGAAGGAGGGACTAGCGGGAGGGCCTGGGGAGACCCAGTACTTC. The chain employs TRBV30 and TRBJ2-5, with TRBD2 matching over 16 bases. The CDR3 totals 17 residues. V trimming: 4 bases; J trimming: 5 bases; junction bases outside the gene matches: 10. CDR1 is GTSNPN, CDR2 SVGIG, per germline (reference sequence).

This clone has only a few counts. This chain joins TRBV4-3 and TRBJ1-4; TRBD1 is a possible D gene (5 bases). Germline-derived CDR1 and CDR2 are LGHNA and YSLEER. The CDR3 covers 17 residues. V lost 0 bases and J lost 0, with 11 bases in between. The CDR3 region has the DNA TGCGCCAGCAGCCAAGATCCCCCAGGGTCAACTAATGAAAAACTGTTTTTT. Amino acids: CASSQDPPGSTNEKLFF.

The V call is TRBV11-2, the J call TRBJ2-1; 8 positions match TRBD2. The CDR3 length is 15 residues. J gave up 4 bases and V 3 bases, and 5 bases lay outside the gene matches. Germline loops: CDR1 SGHAT, CDR2 FQNNGV. In DNA, the CDR3 is TGTGCCAGCAGCTTTTCGGGAGGGGGTTACAATGAGCAGTTCTTC. It codes for CASSFSGGGYNEQFF.

This chain links TRBV9 with TRBJ1-2, with TRBD1 matching 9 bases. V was pared by 0 bases and J by 2 bases, with 2 bases of the junction left unmatched. Germline V gene lookup returns CDR1 SGDLS and CDR2 YYNGEE. The length of the CDR3 is 15 residues. CDR3 sequence: CASSVGDRDNYGYTF. CDR3 nucleotide sequence: TGTGCCAGCAGCGTAGGGGACAGGGACAACTATGGCTACACCTTC. The variable domain in full, with the rest retrieved from reference TRBV9 and TRBJ1-2, is DSGVTQTPKHLITATGQRVTLRCSPRSGDLSVYWYQQSLDQGLQFLIQYYNGEERAKGNILERFSAQQFPDLHSELNLSSLELGDSALYFCASSVGDRDNYGYTFGSGTRLTVV.

This clone was seen a few times. This sequence may be a read error, since a much larger clone differs from it by one base. The chain uses TRBV29-1 and TRBJ1-2, with D possibly being TRBD1 (6 bases). This CDR3 spans 15 amino acids. Trimming removed 6 bases from V and 3 bases from J, with 20 bases in between. Germline loops: CDR1 SQVTM, CDR2 ANQGSEA. The CDR3 coding sequence is TGCAGCGTCCCTGCAACAGGGTACATCTACTATGGCTACACCTTC. It yields the protein CSVPATGYIYYGYTF.

The rearrangement uses TRBV9 and TRBJ2-7, with 8 positions matching TRBD2. Germline trimming cut 3 bases from V and 5 bases from J; bases unmatched to any gene: 7. This CDR3 region has 14 residues. From germline, CDR1 is SGDLS and CDR2 YYNGEE. This CDR3 reads CASSERLASNEQYF. CDR3 DNA: TGTGCCAGCAGCGAGCGACTAGCGTCGAACGAGCAGTACTTC.